This entry is about one TCR beta chain. This sample is part of a study of blood T cell repertoires in COVID-19. The wider study: There were acute and convalescent COVID-19 samples, and they came from the United States, Italy and Spain. PBMCs, B-cell-depleted T cells, or T cells provided the cDNA or gDNA that made up the material.

The V gene's germline CDR1 is MNHEY and CDR2 SVGAGI. CDR3 length: 15 residues. Trimming left V 0 bases short and J 2 bases short, with 11 bases between. Original analysis: Nucleated cell counts were estimated from reference gene primer amplification. TCRdb's copy holds only in-frame clones and misses some; the assay was immunoSEQ multiplex PCR. That table supplies the V and J calls and clone size; D and trimming were determined from the DNA. The sample comprises about 99,000 clones, around 88% of which are singletons, and 3% to 3.5% rests with the top ten. The sequenced material came from peripheral blood. This receptor was taken from a human donor in a cohort sampled during active COVID-19. The chain carries TRBV6-5 and TRBJ2-7, with a possible D match to TRBD1 (7 bases). The CDR3 DNA is TGTGCCAGCAGTTACTCGCGGGACAGACCCTACGAGCAGTACTTC. Translation gives CASSYSRDRPYEQYF.